Presented here are 10 T cell receptor beta chains from one specimen sequenced in a study of a mutant IDH1 vaccine in newly diagnosed glioma. Sequenced by immunoSEQ multiplex PCR; TCRdb stores in-frame clones only, minus some. The table records some 60,000 clones, approximately 84% of them present only once. Noted time point: week 11, during vaccination. Every vaccine dose comprised 300 ug of mutant IDH1 20-mer peptide plus topical imiquimod. Antigen specificity for these receptors is unknown. This sample comprised PBMCs, obtained from a glioma patient whose treatment included an IDH1 peptide vaccine. Receptors were obtained from a man between 25 and 39 years old with glioma.

Written as DNA, the CDR3 is TGTGCCAGCAGCTCCTCCGTGTTTGGCAGAATGAACACTGAAGCTTTCTTT. Its translation: CASSSSVFGRMNTEAFF. V usage is TRBV5-4 and J usage is TRBJ1-1, with unresolved D. The germline gives CDR1 SGHNT, CDR2 YYREEE (reference sequence). The V and J ends lost 3 bases and 0 bases respectively, with 18 bases between them. The CDR3 has 17 amino acids. The full variable domain, with the rest looked up from reference TRBV5-4 and TRBJ1-1, is ETGVTQSPTHLIKTRGQQVTLRCSSQSGHNTVSWYQQALGQGPQFIFQYYREEENGRGNFPPRFSGLQFPNYSSELNVNALELDDSALYLCASSSSVFGRMNTEAFFGQGTRLTVV.

The CDR3 nucleotides are TGTGCCAGCAGTGAAGGTCGGCAAGGCTATCAGCCCCAGCATTTT. Translation gives CASSEGRQGYQPQHF. This rearrangement joins TRBV6-1 to TRBJ1-5; D remains ambiguous. CDR1 and CDR2 (germline): MNHNS, SASEGT. The CDR3 sequence is 15 residues long. The V end was cut by 1 base, the J end by 5 bases, with 12 bases between.

The chain has TRBV5-4 and TRBJ1-2, with D possibly being TRBD1 (6 bases). This CDR3 has 13 residues. The germline V gene encodes CDR1 SGHNT and CDR2 YYREEE (reference sequence). V dropped 0 bases and J dropped 6 bases, with 9 bases sitting between them. CDR3 region: CASSLAQGHGYTF. The CDR3 DNA reads TGTGCCAGCAGCTTGGCACAGGGACATGGCTACACCTTC.

V usage is TRBV27 and J usage is TRBJ1-5; 11 bases align to TRBD1. Per the germline V gene, CDR1 is MNHEY and CDR2 is SMNVEV (reference sequence). CDR3 length equals 16 residues. With V trimmed by 6 bases and J by 4 bases, 8 bases remained unmatched. CDR3: CASRPGQGVSNQPQHF. In nucleotides, the CDR3 is TGTGCCAGCAGGCCGGGACAGGGGGTATCTAATCAGCCCCAGCATTTT.

The gene calls are TRBV18 and TRBJ2-7, with D tentatively TRBD1 (5 bases). CDR3 length equals 14 residues. Trimming took off 2 bases at V and 4 bases at J, with 12 bases between the two ends. Germline V gives CDR1 KGHSH, CDR2 LQKENI. Here the CDR3 reads CASSPAGKAYEQYF. The CDR3 DNA sequence: TGTGCCAGCTCACCAGCAGGGAAAGCATACGAGCAGTACTTC.

The V call is TRBV4-1, the J call TRBJ1-3; D remains ambiguous. V dropped 4 bases and J dropped 2 bases, with 12 bases sitting between them. The CDR3 totals 15 residues. CDR1 is MGHRA, CDR2 YSYEKL, per germline. The CDR3 loop is CASSPRGAAGNTIYF. The CDR3 nucleotides are TGCGCCAGCAGCCCACGGGGTGCGGCTGGAAACACCATATATTTT.

The chain is built from TRBV4-3 and TRBJ1-5, with 8 bases fitting TRBD1. Germline V gene data show CDR1 as LGHNA and CDR2 as YSLEER. V lost 0 bases and J lost 7; bases outside the gene matches: 5. The CDR3 is 15 amino acids. CDR3 in DNA: TGCGCCAGCAGCCAAGAGCGGACAGGGCCCCAGCCCCAGCATTTT. Amino acids: CASSQERTGPQPQHF.

This clone was counted once. The V gene is TRBV6-6, the J gene TRBJ1-3; TRBD1 is a possible D gene (5 bases). The CDR3 length is 15 residues. From germline, CDR1 is MNHNY and CDR2 SVGAGI (reference sequence). V dropped 6 bases and J dropped 0 bases, with 12 bases sitting between them. DNA of the CDR3: TGTGCCAGCAGCCGTGACAGTGCCTCTGGAAACACCATATATTTT. This encodes CASSRDSASGNTIYF.

The V and J genes are TRBV27 and TRBJ1-5; D possibly corresponds to TRBD1 (6 bases). Trimming removed 5 bases from V and 8 bases from J, with 13 bases in between. The CDR3 extends over 13 amino acids. Looked up from germline, CDR1 is MNHEY and CDR2 is SMNVEV (reference sequence). This CDR3 is CASSQGWTEPQHF. The CDR3 DNA sequence: TGTGCCAGCAGTCAGGGGTGGACGGAGCCCCAGCATTTT.

The chain joins TRBV7-8 to TRBJ2-1; D unresolved. In germline, CDR1 is SGHVS, CDR2 FQNEAQ. This CDR3 contains 14 residues. V shed 1 base and J shed 10 bases, with 14 bases lying between them. The CDR3: CASSLVYNRWEQFF. CDR3 bases: TGTGCCAGCAGCTTAGTATACAATAGGTGGGAGCAGTTCTTC. The entire variable domain, with the rest obtained from reference TRBV7-8 and TRBJ2-1, is as follows: GAGVSQSPRYKVAKRGQDVALRCDPISGHVSLFWYQQALGQGPEFLTYFQNEAQLDKSGLPSDRFFAERPEGSVSTLKIQRTQQEDSAVYLCASSLVYNRWEQFFGPGTRLTVL.